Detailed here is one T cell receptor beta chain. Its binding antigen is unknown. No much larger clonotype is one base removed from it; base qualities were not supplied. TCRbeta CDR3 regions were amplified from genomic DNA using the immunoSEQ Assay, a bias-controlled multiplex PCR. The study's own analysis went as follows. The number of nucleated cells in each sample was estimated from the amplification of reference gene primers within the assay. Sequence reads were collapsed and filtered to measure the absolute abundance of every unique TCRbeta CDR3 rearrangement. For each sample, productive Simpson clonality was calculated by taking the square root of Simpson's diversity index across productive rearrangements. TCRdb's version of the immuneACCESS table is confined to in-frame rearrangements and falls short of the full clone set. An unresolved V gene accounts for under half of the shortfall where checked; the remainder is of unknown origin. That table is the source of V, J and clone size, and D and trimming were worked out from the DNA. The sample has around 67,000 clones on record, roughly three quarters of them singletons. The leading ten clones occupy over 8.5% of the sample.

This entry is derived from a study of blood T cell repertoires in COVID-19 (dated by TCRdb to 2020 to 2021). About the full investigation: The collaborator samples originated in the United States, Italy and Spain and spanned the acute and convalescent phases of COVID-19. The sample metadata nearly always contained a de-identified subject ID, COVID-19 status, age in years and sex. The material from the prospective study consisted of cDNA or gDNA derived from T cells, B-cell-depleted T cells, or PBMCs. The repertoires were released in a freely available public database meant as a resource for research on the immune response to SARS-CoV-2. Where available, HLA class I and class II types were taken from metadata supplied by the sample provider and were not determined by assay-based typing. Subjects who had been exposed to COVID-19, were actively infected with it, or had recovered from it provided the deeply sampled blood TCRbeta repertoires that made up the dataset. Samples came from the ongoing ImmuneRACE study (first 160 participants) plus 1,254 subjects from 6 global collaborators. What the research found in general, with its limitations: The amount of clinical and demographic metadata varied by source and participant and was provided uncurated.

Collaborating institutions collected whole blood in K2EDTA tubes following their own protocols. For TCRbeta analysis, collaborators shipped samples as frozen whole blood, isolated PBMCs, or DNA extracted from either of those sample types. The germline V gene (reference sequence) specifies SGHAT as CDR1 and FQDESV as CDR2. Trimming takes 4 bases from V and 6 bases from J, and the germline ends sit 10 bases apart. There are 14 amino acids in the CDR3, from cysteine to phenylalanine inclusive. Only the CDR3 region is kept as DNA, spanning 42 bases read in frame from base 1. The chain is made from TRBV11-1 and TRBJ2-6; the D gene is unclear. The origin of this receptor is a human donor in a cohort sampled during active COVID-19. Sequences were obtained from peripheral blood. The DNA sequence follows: TGTGCCAGCAGCTCCCCACTGGTGGCCAACGTCCTGACTTTC. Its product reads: CASSSPLVANVLTF.